This T cell receptor (beta chain) was sequenced in a study of shared clonotypes between healthy human individuals. Study outcomes and limitations: It was the non-shared clonotypes that had lower generation probabilities than clonotypes shared by all four donors.

The J segment lost 8 bases and the V segment lost 6 bases, leaving 8 bases of the junction unmatched. The CDR3 consists of 13 residues. Germline V lookup: CDR1 MNHNS, CDR2 SASEGT. Sequenced by immunoSEQ multiplex PCR; TCRdb stores in-frame clones only, minus some. The sample yields some 1 million clones, more than 60% seen once. A remark on this clone: No antigen is known for it.

Sample: memory CD4+ T cells sorted from blood. Subset of the sample: CD45RA-negative fraction. This receptor was identified in a man younger than 30 in good health. The J gene is TRBJ1-1, the V gene TRBV6-1; 8 nucleotides match TRBD1. The CDR3 coding sequence is TGTGCCAGCAGGTGGACAGGGAACGGGGAAGCTTTCTTT. Translated: CASRWTGNGEAFF.